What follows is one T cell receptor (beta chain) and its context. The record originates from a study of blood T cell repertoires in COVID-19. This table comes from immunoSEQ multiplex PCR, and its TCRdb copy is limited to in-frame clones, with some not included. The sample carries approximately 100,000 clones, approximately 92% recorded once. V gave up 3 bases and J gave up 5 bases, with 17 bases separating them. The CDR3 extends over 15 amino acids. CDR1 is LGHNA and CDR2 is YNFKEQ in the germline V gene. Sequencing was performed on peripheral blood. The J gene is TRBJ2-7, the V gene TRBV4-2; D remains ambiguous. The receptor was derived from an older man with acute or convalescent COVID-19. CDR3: CASSHDTGPPNEQYF. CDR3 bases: TGTGCCAGCAGCCATGATACTGGGCCCCCGAACGAGCAGTACTTC.